This TCR beta chain emerged from a study of regulatory T cells in long-lasting Graves disease. This CDR3 has 13 residues. Per germline, CDR1 SGDLS and CDR2 YYNGEE. Trimming took off 5 bases at V and 2 bases at J, with 10 bases between the two ends. Time point here: newly diagnosed GD, antithyroid drugs for less than 3 months. Making the TCR library involved RNA that had been extracted from PBMCs. For TCR beta, libraries came from iRepertoire HTBI primers and Arm-PCR of CDR3 regions. TCRdb reprocessed the multiplex PCR reads with MiXCR, giving one entry per CDR3 protein. This sample has 350,000 to 450,000 distinct CDR3 sequences, with over 9.5% found just once. This sample was shared with a second study, whose subject was T cells in Graves' hyperthyroidism and ophthalmopathy.

This sequence was found in a woman aged 18-30 years with Graves disease. The specimen was peripheral blood mononuclear cells (PBMCs), collected at new diagnosis, from a patient treated with antithyroid drugs. This chain joins TRBV9 and TRBJ1-2; no reliable D call. CDR3 loop: CASRKGPNYGYTF. CDR3 DNA: TGTGCCAGCAGGAAGGGTCCCAACTATGGCTACACCTTC.